This is a list of T cell receptor beta chains from one sample in a study of Ad26.COV2.S vaccination and SARS-CoV-2 variants. Only in-frame clones appear in the TCRdb table, and some are missing; sequencing was by immunoSEQ multiplex PCR. The sample consists of a few hundred thousand clones, roughly 87% of them appearing once. The sample was peripheral blood, taken in a trial of Ad26.COV2.S vaccine versus placebo. These receptor sequences come from a person aged 18-65 years who received the Ad26.COV2.S COVID-19 vaccine or a placebo. CDR3s include the opening cysteine and the closing phenylalanine or tryptophan. The order of the fields is J gene, V gene, CDR3 protein.

>TRBJ2-1|TRBV2
CASSQSRTSGSLRSSYNEQFF
>TRBJ2-5|TRBV5-1
CASSLEGTEAQYF
>TRBJ2-3|TRBV28
CASRTSGTDTQYF
>TRBJ2-3|TRBV27
CASSSAGHSTDTQYF
>TRBJ1-1|TRBV9
CASSVVSRASEAFF
>TRBJ2-2|TRBV2
CASSEALDGELFF
>TRBJ2-5|TRBV9
CASSVASRETQYF
>TRBJ1-5|TRBV28
CASSRSGGIANQPQHF
>TRBJ1-2|TRBV6-5
CASRADTRPGGYTF
>TRBJ1-5|TRBV27
CASSLKGNQPQHF
>TRBJ2-1|TRBV24-1
CATSVRAGEGDEQFF
>TRBJ2-3|TRBV24-1
CATSRGSDTQYF
>TRBJ2-7|TRBV5-5
CASSLGHAPGGFYEQYF
>TRBJ1-1|TRBV11-2
CASSYGRRTEAFF
>TRBJ2-7|TRBV6-2/TRBV6-3
CASSTLSYAGTQTYEQYF
>TRBJ2-5|TRBV23-1
CASSQGSGPQETQYF
>TRBJ2-3|TRBV25-1
CASSGRLTQTSGDTQYF
>TRBJ1-1|TRBV7-2
CASSVTMNTEAFF
>TRBJ2-1|TRBV9
CASSVSSLLPNEQFF
>TRBJ2-5|TRBV9
CASSVASTETQYF
>TRBJ2-1|TRBV19
CASSTPRLAGEVGEQFF
>TRBJ1-6|TRBV25-1
CASSTSNSPLHF
>TRBJ1-1|TRBV5-1
CASSLAPRGTDTEAFF
>TRBJ2-7|TRBV2
CASSELGALPYEQYF
>TRBJ1-6|TRBV27
CASRPTGFPSPLHF
>TRBJ2-3|TRBV28
CASSLSSGRAVSTQYF
>TRBJ1-1|TRBV18
CASSSRGDTEAFF
>TRBJ1-2|TRBV7-2
CASSFGRVNYGYTF
>TRBJ2-7|TRBV6-2/TRBV6-3
CASSNSFGVYEQYF
>TRBJ2-7|TRBV5-1
CASSLEWAYEQYF
>TRBJ2-5|TRBV28
CASSFDRIHF
>TRBJ1-5|TRBV21-1
CASSSQASSPDNQPQHF
>TRBJ2-1|TRBV13
CASSSGGNEQFF
>TRBJ1-1|TRBV27
CASSRTGGLVEAFF
>TRBJ2-1|TRBV6-2/TRBV6-3
CASSYRLAGGYNEQFF
>TRBJ2-6|TRBV6-2/TRBV6-3
CASSPDRGLSGANVLTF
>TRBJ2-7|TRBV5-1
CASSFTGRADYEQYF
>TRBJ2-7|TRBV28
CASRPRQYSYEQYF
>TRBJ2-7|TRBV30
CAWSPVGRYEQYF
>TRBJ1-2|TRBV5-6
CASSLRGLSYTF
>TRBJ2-2|TRBV5-6
CASRSPGRDTGELFF
>TRBJ2-1|TRBV11-1
CASSDRGSSYNEQFF
>TRBJ2-5|TRBV19
CASRVRERETQYF